This T cell receptor (beta chain) was sequenced for a study of cytomegalovirus exposure and HLA in healthy donors. Both 60 Vbeta primers and 13 Jbeta primers went into the PCR. Clones were sequenced by immunoSEQ multiplex PCR, and TCRdb holds only the in-frame ones, with some missing. The sample consists of over 150,000 clones, 82% of them appearing once. This clone has just a few counts. V was clipped by 1 base and J by 4 bases, with 13 bases between them. The CDR3 length is 15 residues. Germline assignment: CDR1 SGHDN and CDR2 FVKESK. The clonotype was recovered from a girl aged 2-15 years in good health and CMV-seropositive. V is TRBV14 and J is TRBJ1-1; no firm D call. The material sequenced was PBMCs. Here the CDR3 DNA reads TGTGCCAGCAGCCAAGCGCAAAGTGGGAGCACTGAAGCTTTCTTT. The encoded protein is CASSQAQSGSTEAFF. Full variable domain (outside the CDR3, taken from reference TRBV14 and TRBJ1-1): EAGVTQFPSHSVIEKGQTVTLRCDPISGHDNLYWYRRVMGKEIKFLLHFVKESKQDESGMPNNRFLAERTGGTYSTLKVQPAELEDSGVYFCASSQAQSGSTEAFFGQGTRLTVV.